This T cell receptor (beta chain) was obtained from a study of CD8 T cell repertoires and HIV-1 epitope variants. On the study more broadly: Twenty-five autologous and known Gag and Nef epitope variant peptides each stimulated T cells separately. Controls included no peptide, Ebola AY9 epitope, and a CMV, EBV, flu pool. An approximately 10-day culture received IL-2, IL-7 and IL-15 on days 3 and 7.

Libraries were prepared by immunoSEQ multiplex PCR; TCRdb keeps only in-frame clonotypes and omits some of them. The data show 4,000 to 6,000 clones, around three fifths seen once. CDR3 length: 15 residues. Germline V CDR1 and CDR2: LNHNV, YYDKDF (reference sequence). V lost 0 bases, J lost 11 bases, and 17 bases lay in between. Regarding this clone: Its specificity is unknown.

Points from the study as a whole: No clonotypes responded to the TAALDMSHF plasma variant; roughly five recognized KF9, one HW9.

Sequencing was performed on cultured CD8+ T cells derived from PBMCs. This sequence joins TRBV15 and TRBJ1-5; D call uncertain. The source of this sequence is a male donor with HIV. DNA for the CDR3: TGTGCCACCAGCAGAGACGCGGGGAGGGTGACGGCCCAGCATTTT. Translating gives CATSRDAGRVTAQHF.